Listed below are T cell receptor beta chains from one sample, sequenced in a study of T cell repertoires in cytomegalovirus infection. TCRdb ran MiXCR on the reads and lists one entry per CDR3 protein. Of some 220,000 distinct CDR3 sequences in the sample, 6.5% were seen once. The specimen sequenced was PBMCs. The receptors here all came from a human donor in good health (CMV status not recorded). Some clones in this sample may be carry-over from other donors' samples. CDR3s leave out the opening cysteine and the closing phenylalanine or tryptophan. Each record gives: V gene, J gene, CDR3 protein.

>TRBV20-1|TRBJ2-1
SARVAGGTYNEQF
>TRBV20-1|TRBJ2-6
SAGSPGQGPSGANVLT
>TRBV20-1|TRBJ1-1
SARTGGNTEAF
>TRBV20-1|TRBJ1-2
SARVAATNYGYT
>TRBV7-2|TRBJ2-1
ASNPIGAFNEQF
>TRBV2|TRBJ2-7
ASSETAARGEQY
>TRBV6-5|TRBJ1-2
ASSYSSRGDYGYT
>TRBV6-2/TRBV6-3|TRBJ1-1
ATDRGGLNTEAF
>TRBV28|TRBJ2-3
ASSYSDLGTDTQY
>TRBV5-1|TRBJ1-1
ASSLRIQGDTEAF
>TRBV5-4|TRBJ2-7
ASSLSRGYSYEQY
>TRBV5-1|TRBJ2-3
ASSLVRLAGGLMLNTQY
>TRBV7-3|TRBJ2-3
ASSQGFTDTQY
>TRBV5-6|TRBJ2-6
ASSSLDRRISGANVLT
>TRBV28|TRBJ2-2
ASSVTGGAPGELF
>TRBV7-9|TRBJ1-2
ASSPGQGFGYT
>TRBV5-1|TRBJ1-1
ASSFVGVDTEAF
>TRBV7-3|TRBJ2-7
ASSLIANSYEQY
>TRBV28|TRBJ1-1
ASSWGTGWTEAF
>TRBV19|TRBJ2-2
ASSVSLAAGTGELF
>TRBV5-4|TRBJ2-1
ASSLEGTNEQF
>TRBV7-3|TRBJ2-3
ASSPGTSGGVSQY
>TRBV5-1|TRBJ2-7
ASSLEYHEQY
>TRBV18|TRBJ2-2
ASPRGQQNTGELF
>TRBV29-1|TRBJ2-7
SVEAEGYEQY
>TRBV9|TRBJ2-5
ASSVAKKGRSSAQETQY
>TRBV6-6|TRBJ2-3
ASRPREVPDTQY
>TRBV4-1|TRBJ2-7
ASSQVHSYEQY
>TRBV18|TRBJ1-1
ASSPPTNTEAF
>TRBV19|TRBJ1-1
ASSEVTLNTEAF
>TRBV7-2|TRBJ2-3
ASSLTGYTDTQY
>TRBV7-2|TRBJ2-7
ASSFSTYEQY
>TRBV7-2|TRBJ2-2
ASSVRGGTGELF
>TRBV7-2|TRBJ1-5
ASSLGPQYPQPQH
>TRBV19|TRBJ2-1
ASSIKAASYNEQF
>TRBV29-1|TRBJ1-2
SVTRGANYGYT
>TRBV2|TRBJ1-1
ASSQEGNTEAF
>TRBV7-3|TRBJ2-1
ASSLTSGGNEQF
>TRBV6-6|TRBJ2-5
ASSYLTGEGYQETQY
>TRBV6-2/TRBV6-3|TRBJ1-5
ASSHRVGNQPQH
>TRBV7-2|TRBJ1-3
ASSLGGNTIY
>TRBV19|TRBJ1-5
ASSDRANTYNQPQH
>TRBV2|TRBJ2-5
ASRGNRDGHRSTETQY
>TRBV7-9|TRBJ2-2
ASSHIGELF
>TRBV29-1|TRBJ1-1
SVEDRMNTEAI
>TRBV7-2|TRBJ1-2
ASSPRAFGYT
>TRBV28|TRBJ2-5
ASSVGFEETQY
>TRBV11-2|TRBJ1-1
ASSEETGLNTEAF
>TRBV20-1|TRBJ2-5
SAASRPVETQY
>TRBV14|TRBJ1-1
ASSHSRRMNTEAF
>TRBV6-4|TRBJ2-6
ASSLGQGHSGANVLT
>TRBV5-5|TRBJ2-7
ASSLVPRGASYEQY
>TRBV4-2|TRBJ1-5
ASSQDGGGGHQPQH
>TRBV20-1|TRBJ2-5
SATQTVQETQY
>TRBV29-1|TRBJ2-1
SVYLIRGGEQF
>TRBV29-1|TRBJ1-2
SVSLGNYGYT
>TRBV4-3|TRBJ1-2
ASSLDTNYGYT
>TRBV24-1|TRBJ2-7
ATSDSAGYEQY
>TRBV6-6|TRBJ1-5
AGGTLPQH
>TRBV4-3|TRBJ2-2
ASSQGFSGTGELF